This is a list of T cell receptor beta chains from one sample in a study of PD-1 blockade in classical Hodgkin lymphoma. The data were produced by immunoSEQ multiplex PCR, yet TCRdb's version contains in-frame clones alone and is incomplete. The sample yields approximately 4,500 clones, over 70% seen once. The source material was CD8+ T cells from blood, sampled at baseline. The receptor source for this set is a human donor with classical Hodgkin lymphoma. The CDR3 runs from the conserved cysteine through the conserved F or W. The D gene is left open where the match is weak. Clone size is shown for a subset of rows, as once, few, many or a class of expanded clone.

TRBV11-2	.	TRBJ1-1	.	TGTGCCAGCAGCCTAGGTACTGAAGCTTTCTTT	CASSLGTEAFF
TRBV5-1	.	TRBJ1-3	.	TGCGCCAGCAGCTTGGGGAGAAACTCTGGAAACACCATATATTTT	CASSLGRNSGNTIYF
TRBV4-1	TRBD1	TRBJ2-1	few	TGCGCCAGCAGCCAAGGGACAGGGGGAAACAATGAGCAGTTCTTC	CASSQGTGGNNEQFF
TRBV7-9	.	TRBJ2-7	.	TGTGCCAGCAGCTTAGTTGGCAGGGGATCTGACGAGCAGTACTTC	CASSLVGRGSDEQYF
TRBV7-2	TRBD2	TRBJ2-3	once	TGTGCCAGCAGCGCCAGCGGACTAGCGGGGGGGCGCCCCGAGTATTTT	CASSASGLAGGRPEYF
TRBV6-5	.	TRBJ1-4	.	TGTGCCAGCAGTTACTCGAGCAGGGCGGGGGGTGAAAAACTGTTTTTT	CASSYSSRAGGEKLFF
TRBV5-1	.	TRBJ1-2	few	TGCGCCAGCTACCGGTGGGGACGGTTACCGGATGGCTACACCTTC	CASYRWGRLPDGYTF
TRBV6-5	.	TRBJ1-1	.	TGTGCCAGCAGTTATCGGCCAGATGGATACACTGAAGCTTTCTTT	CASSYRPDGYTEAFF
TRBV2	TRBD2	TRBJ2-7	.	TGTGCCAGCAGTGAGCTAGCGGGAGCATCCTACGAGCAGTACTTC	CASSELAGASYEQYF
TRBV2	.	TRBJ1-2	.	TGTGCCAGTAATATCGGACAGATGAGCTATGGCTACACCTTC	CASNIGQMSYGYTF
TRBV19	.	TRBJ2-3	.	TGTGCCAGTAGCCCGCTCCTAATTTGGGGCCGAAGCACAGATACGCAGTATTTT	CASSPLLIWGRSTDTQYF
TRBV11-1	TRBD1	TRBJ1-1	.	TGTGCCAGCGGCGCGGGGACAGGATTTGAAGCTTTCTTT	CASGAGTGFEAFF
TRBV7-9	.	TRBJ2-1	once	TGTGCCAGCAGCTCTAGATGGGCTCTCAATGAGCAGTTCTTC	CASSSRWALNEQFF
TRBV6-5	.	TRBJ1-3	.	TGTGCCAGCAGCAATGACATGAGCTCTGGAAACACCATATATTTT	CASSNDMSSGNTIYF
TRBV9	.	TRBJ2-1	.	TGTGCCAGCAGTGAAACTACGGGACAACCGTCCAATGAGCAGTTCTTC	CASSETTGQPSNEQFF
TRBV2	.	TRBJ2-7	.	TGTGCCAGCAGTGAGACAGGCGCCTACGAGCAGTACTTC	CASSETGAYEQYF
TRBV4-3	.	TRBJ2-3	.	TGCGCCAGCAGCCAAGGACGGGCGGGTGCTAGCACAGATACGCAGTATTTT	CASSQGRAGASTDTQYF
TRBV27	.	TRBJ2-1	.	TGTGCCAGCAGTCCTTGGACAGCCCCCTCCTACAATGAGCAGTTCTTC	CASSPWTAPSYNEQFF
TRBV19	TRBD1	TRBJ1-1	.	TGTGCCAGTAGTATGGTGACAGGGGAGAACACTGAAGCTTTCTTT	CASSMVTGENTEAFF
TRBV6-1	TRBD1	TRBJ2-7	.	TGTGCCAGCAGTGAAATGGGCACAGGGGCCTACGAGCAGTACTTC	CASSEMGTGAYEQYF
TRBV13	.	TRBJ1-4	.	TGTGCCAGCAGCTTATCACGGGGGATCGCAGAAAAACTGTTTTTT	CASSLSRGIAEKLFF
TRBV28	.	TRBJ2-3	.	TGTGCCAGCAGTGGGCTGGGGAGCTTGGGGGCCCCCACAGATACGCAGTATTTT	CASSGLGSLGAPTDTQYF
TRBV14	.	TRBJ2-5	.	TGTGCCAGCAGCCAGGACGGAACCAACCAAGAGACCCAGTACTTC	CASSQDGTNQETQYF
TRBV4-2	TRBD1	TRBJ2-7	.	TGTGCCAGCAGTCCGGGACAGGGGCTGTGGGGCTCCTACGAGCAGTACTTC	CASSPGQGLWGSYEQYF
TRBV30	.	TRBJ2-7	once	TGTGCCTGGACGCTCCCGCCAGCCGCCCAGCAGTACTTC	CAWTLPPAAQQYF
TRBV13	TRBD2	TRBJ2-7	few	TGTGCCAGCAGCGCCCCGGGACTAGCGGGGCACGAGCAGTACTTC	CASSAPGLAGHEQYF